This paragraph covers one TCR beta chain sequence. What antigen it recognizes has not been identified. No base quality values were provided; no much bigger clone lies one nucleotide off. Libraries were made using multiplex PCR. Sequencing took place on an Illumina HiSeq 4000. iRepertoire HTBI primers and Arm-PCR amplification of CDR3 regions were used to construct TCR beta libraries. PCR products were gel purified before sequencing. The original methods were these. Across samples, about 64 TRBV and 15 or so TRBJ segments were identified and used for gene usage analysis of CDR3 amino acid clonotypes. Filtered high-quality paired reads were merged into contigs using COPE and FqMerger. BLAST was used to align contigs to IMGT TRBV, TRBD and TRBJ reference genes, and CDR3 was defined according to IMGT. Any clonotype with a frequency above 0.1% was classified as a highly expanded clone. Repertoire diversity was measured by Shannon entropy, and V-J evenness by the Gini coefficient. Public clonotypes were defined as clonotypes shared by more than one individual. Using fastp trimming at Q25 and MiXCR clonotype assembly, TCRdb reanalyzed the public sequencing data and kept in-frame beta chains. Each entry is one CDR3 protein sequence, shown with its most common DNA and genes. TCRdb's processing, not the study's, gives the V and J calls here. This sample holds approximately 350,000 distinct CDR3 sequences; approximately 12% were observed only once. Jointly, the top ten make up 15% to 20% of the sample.

This record comes from a study of regulatory T cells in long-lasting Graves disease (dated by TCRdb to about 2021). Broadly, across the study: In the newly diagnosed Graves' disease group, patients had been taking antithyroid drugs for less than 3 months. Peripheral blood TCR sequencing and RNA sequencing compared persistent Graves' disease patients with newly diagnosed Graves' disease patients. The study was registered as a clinical trial and conducted in China. A total of about 33 samples underwent TCR sequencing, from roughly 13 patients with persistent Graves' disease and some 20 patients with newly diagnosed Graves' disease. Results the study describes overall, beyond this receptor: A larger number of public clonotypes was shared among persistent patients (fewer than 3,000) than among newly diagnosed patients (around 890). Peripheral blood alone was examined, since thyroid tissue, which constituted the primary lesion, could not be accessed. As a limitation, the authors acknowledged that the small sample size may reduce accuracy. Persistent disease showed preferential use of TRBV28, TRBJ1-2 and TRBJ2-5, whereas newly diagnosed disease favored TRBV20-1 and TRBJ2-1. Compared with newly diagnosed patients, patients with persistent Graves' disease had lower TCR Shannon entropy and fewer highly expanded clones, which suggests clonal expansion. Only the TCR beta chain was sequenced and analyzed.

Per the germline V gene, SGHRS is the CDR1 and YFSETQ is the CDR2. Reading from cysteine to phenylalanine, the CDR3 counts 14 amino acids. Only the CDR3 DNA is retained, 42 bases long and in frame from the first base. At the junction V is shortened by 2 bases and J by 0 bases; bases outside the gene matches: 1. Sample time point, as interpreted from the label and publication: newly diagnosed GD, antithyroid drugs for less than 3 months. RNA was extracted from PBMCs in TRIzol for both TCR sequencing and RNA sequencing. Graves' disease was diagnosed according to American Thyroid Association guidelines. Recruitment of patients was carried out at an endocrinology department in Xi'an, China. Each patient gave approximately 9 milliliters of peripheral blood, collected in an EDTA anticoagulant tube. Ficoll Paque Plus density gradient separation was used to isolate PBMCs, and no further T cell sorting was done. An Agilent 2100 Bioanalyzer and agarose gel were used to assess RNA quality, and a NanoDrop 2000 was used to measure RNA concentration.

The same sample was also used in a study of T cells in Graves' hyperthyroidism and ophthalmopathy. Drawing on the second study: Stable Graves' hyperthyroidism was defined as the absence of progression to ophthalmopathy over 18 months of follow-up. Hyperthyroidism patients were newly diagnosed, had a disease duration of under 2 months, and were aged 18 to 65 years. Any patient with an uncontrolled infection, another autoimmune disease, pregnancy or lactation was excluded. Diagnoses were based on clinical symptoms, serum thyroxine and TRAb, thyroid ultrasound and orbital computed tomography. The TCR CDR3 was subjected to a first round of RT-PCR using the HTBI primer set and the Qiagen OneStep RT-PCR kit. Most expanded thyroid clonotypes (frequency above 0.001) were also detected in blood, a finding suggesting that blood repertoires may reflect thyroid immune responses. A model built on a 13 V-J signature distinguished ophthalmopathy from stable hyperthyroidism, reaching about 88% sensitivity and about 81% specificity in cross-validation and 80%/75% in testing. During validation, the model predicted progression to ophthalmopathy a median of approximately 7 months ahead of onset, with roughly 65% sensitivity and around 73% specificity. To identify TCR V-J signatures that set the groups apart, the researchers used a discovery cohort of 100 patients, made up of 40 to 45 with Graves' ophthalmopathy and about 55 with stable Graves' hyperthyroidism. An independent validation cohort of under 20 hyperthyroidism patients and approximately 15 patients who later progressed to ophthalmopathy tested prospective prediction of ophthalmopathy. The roughly 100 discovery patients were divided at random into training and test sets in a 7:3 ratio. In addition, the study compared T-cell repertoires in thyroid tissue and in blood from six Graves' hyperthyroidism patients. Once sampling was done, hyperthyroidism patients were given methimazole at a starting dose of 30 mg daily, whereas ophthalmopathy patients were given high-dose intravenous methylprednisolone. The libraries were constructed in a second round of multiplex PCR and then size-selected and purified. Paired-end sequencing of the libraries was performed with 100 bp reads on an Illumina HiSeq2000. SOAPnuke was used to process the raw data, removing reads that contained adapters or uncalled bases, had a mean Phred below 15, or lacked an exact match to the constant primer or identifier. High-quality paired reads were merged with COPE v1.2.5, and unique nucleotide sequences were defined as clonotypes. Clonotypes were aligned to IMGT TRBV, TRBD and TRBJ reference segments using MiTCR v1.1. Analysis was restricted to V-J combinations with a frequency above 0.0001, which covered 99.2% of repertoires. The TCS score was defined as F50 (clonal expansion) divided by E x V (chaos), with BLOSUM62-based TCRdist calculated between CDR3 peptides within each V-J. Welch's t-statistics and random forest reduced just over 500 V-J features to 13, which were used in a naive Bayes classifier (R e1071). Sample size was not statistically predetermined, and blinding of investigators to group allocation was not performed. The paper reports TCR Vbeta CDR3 sequencing of some 140 peripheral blood samples: around 45 ophthalmopathy, under 85 hyperthyroidism and about 17 progressor patients.

This clonotype was sampled from a woman aged 18-29 years with Graves disease. Donor details come from another sample of the same person, matched by shared clones. This sample comprised peripheral blood mononuclear cells (PBMCs), obtained at new diagnosis, from a patient treated with antithyroid drugs. Rearrangement joined TRBV5-1 to TRBJ1-2, with 7 central nucleotides matching TRBD1. The nucleotides read TGCGCCAGCAGCTTACAGGGGCCTAACTATGGCTACACCTTC. Its translation is CASSLQGPNYGYTF.